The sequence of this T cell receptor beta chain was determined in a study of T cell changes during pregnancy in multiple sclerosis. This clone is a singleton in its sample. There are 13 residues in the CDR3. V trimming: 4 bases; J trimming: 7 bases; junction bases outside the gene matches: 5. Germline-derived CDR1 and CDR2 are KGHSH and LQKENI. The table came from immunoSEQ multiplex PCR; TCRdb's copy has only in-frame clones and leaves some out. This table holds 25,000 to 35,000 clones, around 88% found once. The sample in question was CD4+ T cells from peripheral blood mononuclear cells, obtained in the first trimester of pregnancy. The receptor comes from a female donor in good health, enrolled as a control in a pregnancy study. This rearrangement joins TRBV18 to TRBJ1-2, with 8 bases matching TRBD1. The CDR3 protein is CASSLGTGGGYTF. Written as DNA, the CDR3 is TGTGCCAGCTCACTAGGGACAGGTGGTGGCTACACCTTC. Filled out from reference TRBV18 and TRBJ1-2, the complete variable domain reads NAGVMQNPRHLVRRRGQEARLRCSPMKGHSHVYWYRQLPEEGLKFMVYLQKENIIDESGMPKERFSAEFPKEGPSILRIQQVVRGDSAAYFCASSLGTGGGYTFGSGTRLTVV.